This note documents a single T cell receptor beta chain sequence. This specimen belongs to a study of blood T cell repertoires in COVID-19. The table came from immunoSEQ multiplex PCR; TCRdb's copy has only in-frame clones and leaves some out. The sample has more than 400,000 clones; about 85% are singletons. This CDR3 contains 15 residues. The trim removed 1 base at V and 5 bases at J, leaving 6 bases unmatched. The germline V gene encodes CDR1 ENHRY and CDR2 SYGVKD. The sequenced material came from PBMCs or T cells enriched from blood (not recorded which). The TCR originated in a woman aged 18-29 years who had recovered from COVID-19. The J gene is TRBJ1-1, the V gene TRBV10-3; TRBD1 agrees at 8 bases. The CDR3 nucleotides are TGTGCCATCAGTGAGTATCAGGGGGCGCGTACTGAAGCTTTCTTT. It codes for CAISEYQGARTEAFF.